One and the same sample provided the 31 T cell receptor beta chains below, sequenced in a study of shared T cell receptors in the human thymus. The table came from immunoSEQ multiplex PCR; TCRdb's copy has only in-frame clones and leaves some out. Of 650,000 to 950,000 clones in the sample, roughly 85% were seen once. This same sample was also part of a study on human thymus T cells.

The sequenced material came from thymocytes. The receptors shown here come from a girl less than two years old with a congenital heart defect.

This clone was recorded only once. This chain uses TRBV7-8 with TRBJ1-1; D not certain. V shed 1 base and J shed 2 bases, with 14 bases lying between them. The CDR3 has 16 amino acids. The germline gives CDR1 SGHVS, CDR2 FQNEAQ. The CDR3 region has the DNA TGTGCCAGCAGCTTAGATTTGGGCAGATTCAACACTGAAGCTTTCTTT. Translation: CASSLDLGRFNTEAFF. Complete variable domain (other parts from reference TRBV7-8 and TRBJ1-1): GAGVSQSPRYKVAKRGQDVALRCDPISGHVSLFWYQQALGQGPEFLTYFQNEAQLDKSGLPSDRFFAERPEGSVSTLKIQRTQQEDSAVYLCASSLDLGRFNTEAFFGQGTRLTVV.

The CDR3, as DNA: TGCGCCAGCAGCCAGGAAGGACAGGGGGCAGATTGCACTGAAGCTTTCTTT. It yields the protein CASSQEGQGADCTEAFF. The chain recombines TRBV4-1 with TRBJ1-1; 11 bases line up with TRBD1. This CDR3 has 17 amino acids. Per the germline V gene, CDR1 is MGHRA and CDR2 is YSYEKL. V lost 3 bases and J lost 4; bases outside the gene matches: 10.

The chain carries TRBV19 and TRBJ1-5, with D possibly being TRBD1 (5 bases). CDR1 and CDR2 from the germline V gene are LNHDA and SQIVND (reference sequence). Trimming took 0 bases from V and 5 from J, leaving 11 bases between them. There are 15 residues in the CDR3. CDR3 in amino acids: CASSIEEGSHQPQHF. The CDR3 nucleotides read TGTGCCAGTAGTATAGAGGAGGGGAGTCATCAGCCCCAGCATTTT.

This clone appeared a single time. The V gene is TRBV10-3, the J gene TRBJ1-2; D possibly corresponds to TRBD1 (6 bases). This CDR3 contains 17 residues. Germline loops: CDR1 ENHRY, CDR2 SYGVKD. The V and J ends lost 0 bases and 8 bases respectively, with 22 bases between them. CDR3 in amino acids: CAISESYLRQASWGYTF. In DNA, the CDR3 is TGTGCCATCAGTGAGTCGTACCTAAGACAGGCCTCCTGGGGCTACACCTTC.

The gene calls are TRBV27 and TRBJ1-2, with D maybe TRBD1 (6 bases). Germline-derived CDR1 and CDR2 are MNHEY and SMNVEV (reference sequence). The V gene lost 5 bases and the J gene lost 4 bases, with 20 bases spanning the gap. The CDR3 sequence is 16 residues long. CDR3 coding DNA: TGTGCCAGCAGTACAGCATCCGCTCCGGACAGCTATGGCTACACCTTC. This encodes CASSTASAPDSYGYTF.

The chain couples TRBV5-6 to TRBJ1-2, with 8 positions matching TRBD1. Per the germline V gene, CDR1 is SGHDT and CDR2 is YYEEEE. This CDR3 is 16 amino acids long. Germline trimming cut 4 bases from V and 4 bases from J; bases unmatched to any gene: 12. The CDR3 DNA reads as TGTGCCAGCAGCGCATTCGGACAGGGAGAAGGCTATGGCTACACCTTC. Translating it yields CASSAFGQGEGYGYTF.

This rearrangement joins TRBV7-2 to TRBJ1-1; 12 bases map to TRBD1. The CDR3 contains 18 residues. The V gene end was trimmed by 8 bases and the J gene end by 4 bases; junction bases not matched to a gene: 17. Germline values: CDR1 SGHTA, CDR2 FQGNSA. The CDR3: CASGPYGTGGGTGTEAFF. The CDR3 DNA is TGTGCCAGCGGGCCCTACGGGACAGGGGGCGGGACGGGCACTGAAGCTTTCTTT.

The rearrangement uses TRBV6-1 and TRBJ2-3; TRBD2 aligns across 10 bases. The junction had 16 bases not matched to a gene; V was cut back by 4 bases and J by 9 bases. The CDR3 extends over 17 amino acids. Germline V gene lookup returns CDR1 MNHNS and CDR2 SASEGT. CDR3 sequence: CASSVTTSGAAWETQYF. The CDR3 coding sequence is TGTGCCAGCAGTGTAACCACTAGCGGGGCGGCCTGGGAAACGCAGTATTTT.

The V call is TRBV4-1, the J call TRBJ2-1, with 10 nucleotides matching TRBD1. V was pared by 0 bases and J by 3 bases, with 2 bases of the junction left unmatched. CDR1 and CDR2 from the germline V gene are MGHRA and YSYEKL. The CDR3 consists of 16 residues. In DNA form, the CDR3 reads TGCGCCAGCAGCCAAGACGGACAGGGGGACTACAATGAGCAGTTCTTC. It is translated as CASSQDGQGDYNEQFF.

CDR3 sequence reads: CASSLLGEEQFF. CDR3 bases: TGTGCCAGCAGCTTACTAGGGGAAGAGCAGTTCTTC. The chain carries TRBV7-6 and TRBJ2-1; D perhaps matches TRBD1 (5 bases). The germline V and J ends were trimmed by 2 bases and 10 bases, with 9 bases remaining between them. This CDR3 is 12 amino acids long. Germline CDR1 is SGHVS and CDR2 is FNYEAQ.

The CDR3 region has the DNA TGCGCCAGCAGCCCGCCTCCGGGGAGCATGAACACTGAAGCTTTCTTT. Translation gives CASSPPPGSMNTEAFF. V and J are TRBV5-1 and TRBJ1-1; D gene unclear. The CDR3 is made up of 16 amino acids. Germline loops: CDR1 SGHRS, CDR2 YFSETQ. Trimming removed 4 bases from V and 0 bases from J, with 16 bases in between.

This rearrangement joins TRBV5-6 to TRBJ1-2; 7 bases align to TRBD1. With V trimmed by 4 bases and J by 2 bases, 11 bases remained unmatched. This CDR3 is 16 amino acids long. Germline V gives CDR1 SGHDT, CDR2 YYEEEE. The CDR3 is CASSGMTGRPNYGYTF. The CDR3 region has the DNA TGTGCCAGCAGCGGCATGACAGGGCGACCAAACTATGGCTACACCTTC.

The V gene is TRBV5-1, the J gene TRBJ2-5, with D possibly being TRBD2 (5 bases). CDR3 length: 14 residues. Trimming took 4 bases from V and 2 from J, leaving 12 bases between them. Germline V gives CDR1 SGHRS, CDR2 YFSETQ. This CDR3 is CASSGGSLQETQYF. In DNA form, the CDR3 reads TGCGCCAGCAGCGGAGGTTCTCTACAAGAGACCCAGTACTTC.

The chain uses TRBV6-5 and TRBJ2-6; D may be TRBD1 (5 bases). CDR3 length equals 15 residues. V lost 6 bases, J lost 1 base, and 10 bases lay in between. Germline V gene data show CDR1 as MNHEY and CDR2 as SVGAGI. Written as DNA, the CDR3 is TGTGCCAGCAGACCCTACAGGTCTGGGGCCAACGTCCTGACTTTC. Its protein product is CASRPYRSGANVLTF.

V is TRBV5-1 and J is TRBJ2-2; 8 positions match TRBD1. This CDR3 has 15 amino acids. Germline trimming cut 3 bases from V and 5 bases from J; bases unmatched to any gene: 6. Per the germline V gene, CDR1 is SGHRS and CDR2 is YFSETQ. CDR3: CASSSSGGRTGELFF. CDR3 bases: TGCGCCAGCAGCTCATCAGGGGGCCGAACCGGGGAGCTGTTTTTT.

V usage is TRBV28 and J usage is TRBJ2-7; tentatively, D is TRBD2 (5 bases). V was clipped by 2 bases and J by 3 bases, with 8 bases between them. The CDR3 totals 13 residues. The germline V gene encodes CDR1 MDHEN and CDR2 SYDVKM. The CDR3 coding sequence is TGTGCCAGCAGTTTAAGAGGGAACTACGAGCAGTACTTC. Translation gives CASSLRGNYEQYF.

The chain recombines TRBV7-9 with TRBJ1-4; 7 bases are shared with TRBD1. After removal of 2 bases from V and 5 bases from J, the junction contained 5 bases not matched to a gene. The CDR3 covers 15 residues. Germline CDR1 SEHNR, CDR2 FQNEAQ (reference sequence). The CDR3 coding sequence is TGTGCCAGCAGCTTAAGGACAGGAGGAAATGAAAAACTGTTTTTT. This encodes CASSLRTGGNEKLFF.

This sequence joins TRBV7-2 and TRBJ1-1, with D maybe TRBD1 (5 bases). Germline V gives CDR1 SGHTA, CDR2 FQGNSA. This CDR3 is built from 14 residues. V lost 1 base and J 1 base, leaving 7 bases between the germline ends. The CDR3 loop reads CASSLDRTNTEAFF. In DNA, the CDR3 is TGTGCCAGCAGCTTAGACAGGACGAACACTGAAGCTTTCTTT.

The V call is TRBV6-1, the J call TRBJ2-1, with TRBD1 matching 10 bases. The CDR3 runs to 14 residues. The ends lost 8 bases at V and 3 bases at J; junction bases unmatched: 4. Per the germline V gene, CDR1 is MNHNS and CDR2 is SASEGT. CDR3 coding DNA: TGTGCCAGCCCCGGACAGGGGGGCTACAATGAGCAGTTCTTC. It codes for CASPGQGGYNEQFF.

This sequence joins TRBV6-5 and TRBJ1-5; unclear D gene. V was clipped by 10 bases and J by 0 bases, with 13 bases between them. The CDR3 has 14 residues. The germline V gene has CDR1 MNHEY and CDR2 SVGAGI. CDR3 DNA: TGTGCCACCTCGGGGAGAGATAGCAATCAGCCCCAGCATTTT. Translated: CATSGRDSNQPQHF.

In DNA form, the CDR3 reads TGTGCCAGCAGTGACCTAACGGAAGGGGATAATGAAAAACTGTTTTTT. The encoded protein is CASSDLTEGDNEKLFF. The V call is TRBV2, the J call TRBJ1-4, with TRBD1 as a possible D gene (5 bases). The CDR3 contains 16 residues. Between the trimmed V and J ends, which lost 3 bases and 4 bases, there was a span of 15 bases. The germline gives CDR1 SNHLY, CDR2 FYNNEI.

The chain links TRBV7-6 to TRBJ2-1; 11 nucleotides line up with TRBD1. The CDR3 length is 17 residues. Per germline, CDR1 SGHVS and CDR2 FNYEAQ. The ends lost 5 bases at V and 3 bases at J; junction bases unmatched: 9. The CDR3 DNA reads TGTGCCAGCAGCGACGCGACCGGGACAGGGGGCTACAATGAGCAGTTCTTC. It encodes CASSDATGTGGYNEQFF.

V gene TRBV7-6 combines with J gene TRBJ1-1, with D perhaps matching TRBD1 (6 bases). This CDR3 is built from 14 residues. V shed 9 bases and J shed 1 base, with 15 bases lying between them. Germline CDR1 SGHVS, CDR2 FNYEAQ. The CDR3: CASRRGGKNTEAFF. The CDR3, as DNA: TGTGCCAGTCGCCGCGGGGGCAAGAACACTGAAGCTTTCTTT.

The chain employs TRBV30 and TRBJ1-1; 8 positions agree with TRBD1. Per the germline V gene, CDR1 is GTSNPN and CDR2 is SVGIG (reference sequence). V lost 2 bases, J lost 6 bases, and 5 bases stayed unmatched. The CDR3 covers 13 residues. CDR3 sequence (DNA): TGTGCCTGGAGTCTGACAGGGGAACCTGAAGCTTTCTTT. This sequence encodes CAWSLTGEPEAFF.

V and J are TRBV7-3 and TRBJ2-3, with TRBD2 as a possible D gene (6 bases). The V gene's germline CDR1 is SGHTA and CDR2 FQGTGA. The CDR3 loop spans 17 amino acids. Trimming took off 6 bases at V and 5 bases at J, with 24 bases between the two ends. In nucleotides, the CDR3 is TGTGCCAGCAGGATTGGATGGCGGGGCGAACCCCAAGATACGCAGTATTTT. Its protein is CASRIGWRGEPQDTQYF.

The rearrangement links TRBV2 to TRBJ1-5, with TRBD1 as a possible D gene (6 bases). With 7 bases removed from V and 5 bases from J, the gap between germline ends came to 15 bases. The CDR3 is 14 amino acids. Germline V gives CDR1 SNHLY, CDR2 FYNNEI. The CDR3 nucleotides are TGTGCCAGCAATGGACAGAGCGATTATCAGCCCCAGCATTTT. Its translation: CASNGQSDYQPQHF.

CDR3 sequence (DNA): TGTGCCAGCAGCTTTGGGCAGCAAGAGACCCAGTACTTC. Translation gives CASSFGQQETQYF. This chain uses TRBV7-9 with TRBJ2-5; D is unresolved. The CDR3 consists of 13 residues. Germline lookup yields CDR1 SEHNR and CDR2 FQNEAQ (reference sequence). The V and J ends lost 3 bases and 2 bases respectively, with 7 bases between them. Full variable domain (remainder filled in from reference TRBV7-9 and TRBJ2-5): DTGVSQNPRHKITKRGQNVTFRCDPISEHNRLYWYRQTLGQGPEFLTYFQNEAQLEKSRLLSDRFSAERPKGSFSTLEIQRTEQGDSAMYLCASSFGQQETQYFGPGTRLLVL.

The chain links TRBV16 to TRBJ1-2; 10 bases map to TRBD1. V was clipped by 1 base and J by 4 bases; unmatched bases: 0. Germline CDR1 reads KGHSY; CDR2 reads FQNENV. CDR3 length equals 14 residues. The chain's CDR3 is CASSQWDRGYGYTF. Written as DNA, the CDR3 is TGTGCCAGCAGCCAATGGGACAGGGGCTATGGCTACACCTTC. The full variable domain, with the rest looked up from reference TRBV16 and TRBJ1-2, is GEEVAQTPKHLVRGEGQKAKLYCAPIKGHSYVFWYQQVLKNEFKFLISFQNENVFDETGMPKERFSAKCLPNSPCSLEIQATKLEDSAVYFCASSQWDRGYGYTFGSGTRLTVV.

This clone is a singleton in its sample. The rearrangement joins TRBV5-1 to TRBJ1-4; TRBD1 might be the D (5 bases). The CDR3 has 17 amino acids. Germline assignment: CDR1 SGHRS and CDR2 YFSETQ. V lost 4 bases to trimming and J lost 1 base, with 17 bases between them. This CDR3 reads CASSVRGEVVTNEKLFF. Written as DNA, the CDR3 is TGCGCCAGCAGCGTACGGGGGGAAGTGGTAACTAATGAAAAACTGTTTTTT.

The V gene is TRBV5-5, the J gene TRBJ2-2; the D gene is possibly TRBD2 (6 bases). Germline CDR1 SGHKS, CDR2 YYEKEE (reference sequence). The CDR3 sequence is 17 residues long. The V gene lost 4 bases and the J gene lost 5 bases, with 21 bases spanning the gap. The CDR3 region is CASSTPTGSSGTGELFF. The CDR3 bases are TGTGCCAGCAGCACGCCCACCGGGAGTTCGGGGACCGGGGAGCTGTTTTTT.

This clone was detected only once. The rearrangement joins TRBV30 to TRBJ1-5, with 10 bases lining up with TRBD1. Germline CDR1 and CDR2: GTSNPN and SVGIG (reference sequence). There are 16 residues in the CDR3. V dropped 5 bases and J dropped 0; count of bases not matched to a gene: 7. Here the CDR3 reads CAWAEGQGYSNQPQHF. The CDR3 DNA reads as TGTGCCTGGGCAGAGGGACAGGGGTATAGCAATCAGCCCCAGCATTTT.